Below are 9 T cell receptor beta chains sequenced from a single sample in a study of CD8+CD57+ T cells in acquired aplastic anemia. Both TCR beta VDJ combination and CDR3 sequence profiling were carried out. Genomic DNA was the template for this profiling. TCRdb processed the reads anew with MiXCR; each CDR3 protein has one entry. The repertoire includes 350,000 to 450,000 distinct CDR3 sequences, 65% to 75% of them detected once, and 4% sits in the top ten. The sequenced sample consisted of sorted CD4+, CD8+, or CD8+CD57+ T cells (not recorded which) from PBMCs. These receptor sequences come from a human donor in good health, serving as a control.

This clonotype was detected a few times. V gene TRBV9 combines with J gene TRBJ2-1, with 8 positions matching TRBD2. Germline CDR1 is SGDLS and CDR2 is YYNGEE. V shed 4 bases and J 9 bases; nucleotides not matched to a gene: 24. The CDR3 totals 19 residues. The CDR3 sequence: CASSHFGGGGTPGGLEQFF. DNA of the CDR3: TGTGCCAGCAGCCATTTCGGAGGCGGGGGGACCCCCGGGGGGCTTGAGCAGTTCTTC.

The chain links TRBV20-1 to TRBJ2-7, with 10 bases matching TRBD1. V shed 5 bases, J shed 5 bases, and the junction held 6 bases outside the gene matches. The CDR3 extends over 13 amino acids. Germline CDR1 DFQATT, CDR2 SNEGSKA (reference sequence). The CDR3 coding sequence is TGCAGTGCTTACGGGACAGGGGAACACGAGCAGTACTTC. This gives the protein CSAYGTGEHEQYF.

The chain couples TRBV2 to TRBJ2-3, with D possibly being TRBD1 (5 bases). The end of the DNA is better explained by TRBJ2-2, so the J call may be wrong. The CDR3 is made up of 15 amino acids. Germline CDR1 SNHLY, CDR2 FYNNEI. The DNA of the CDR3 is TGTGCCAGCAGCTTGCAGGGTGGTTTCACAGAGGCGCTGTTTTTT. Protein: CASSLQGGFTEALFF.

The V and J genes are TRBV2 and TRBJ2-5, with D maybe TRBD1 (6 bases). The CDR3 runs 15 residues. Trimming took off 4 bases at V and 9 bases at J, with 21 bases between the two ends. Germline loops: CDR1 SNHLY, CDR2 FYNNEI. The CDR3 DNA follows: TGTGCCAGCAGTGCAATACAGGGCTCCTACACTGCCCAGTACTTC. Its protein is CASSAIQGSYTAQYF. The whole variable domain, filled in from reference TRBV2 and TRBJ2-5, reads EPEVTQTPSHQVTQMGQEVILRCVPISNHLYFYWYRQILGQKVEFLVSFYNNEISEKSEIFDDQFSVERPDGSNFTLKIRSTKLEDSAMYFCASSAIQGSYTAQYFGPGTRLLVL.

The chain combines TRBV7-6 with TRBJ1-5, with D perhaps TRBD1 (5 bases). Trimming cost V 5 bases and J 11 bases, with 25 bases left between them. The CDR3 contains 16 residues. The germline CDR1 and CDR2 sequences are SGHVS and FNYEAQ. CDR3 amino acids: CASSPSGGKIHPSQHF. The DNA for the CDR3 is TGTGCCAGCAGCCCCTCCGGGGGAAAAATTCATCCCTCCCAGCATTTT.

At least ten counts were recorded for this clonotype. This chain joins TRBV5-6 and TRBJ1-1; D remains unclear. Germline CDR1 reads SGHDT; CDR2 reads YYEEEE. The CDR3 sequence is 11 residues long. V lost 1 base, J lost 10 bases, and 8 bases lay in between. The CDR3 loop reads CASSLKSRAFF. The DNA of the CDR3 is TGTGCCAGCAGCTTGAAATCGAGAGCTTTCTTT.

About this clonotype itself: It may be a read error: a sequence one base away is much more abundant. CDR3 sequence: CAWSSGDGYTF. CDR3 sequence (DNA): TGTGCCTGGAGTTCAGGGGATGGCTACACCTTC. The chain carries TRBV30 and TRBJ1-2; the D gene is possibly TRBD1 (6 bases). Trimming removed 2 bases from V and 6 bases from J, with 7 bases in between. CDR1 GTSNPN and CDR2 SVGIG come from the germline V gene (reference sequence). The CDR3 loop spans 11 amino acids.

This sequence joins TRBV2 and TRBJ1-1; 8 bases map to TRBD1. Germline assignment: CDR1 SNHLY and CDR2 FYNNEI. The CDR3 loop spans 15 amino acids. After removal of 3 bases from V and 4 bases from J, the junction contained 7 bases not matched to a gene. The CDR3: CASSDNRGGATEAFF. The CDR3 DNA is TGTGCCAGCAGTGATAACAGGGGGGGTGCCACTGAAGCTTTCTTT.

The rearrangement links TRBV29-1 to TRBJ2-7; tentative D call: TRBD2 (7 bases). V lost 4 bases and J lost 3, with 13 bases in between. This CDR3 is built from 13 residues. Germline-derived CDR1 and CDR2 are SQVTM and ANQGSEA. The CDR3 region is CSVAGGRDYEQYF. The CDR3 bases are TGCAGCGTTGCGGGGGGCAGGGACTACGAGCAGTACTTC.